This TCR beta chain came from a study of T cell changes during pregnancy in multiple sclerosis. Data came from immunoSEQ multiplex PCR; TCRdb stores just in-frame clones and leaves some out. Of about 80,000 clones listed, about 92% are singletons. After removal of 6 bases from V and 5 bases from J, the junction contained 11 bases not matched to a gene. Germline CDR1 and CDR2: SGHRS and YFSETQ. This CDR3 spans 14 amino acids. The TCR sequence derives from a female donor in good health, enrolled as a control in a pregnancy study. The gene calls are TRBV5-1 and TRBJ2-7; 7 bases agree with TRBD2. The starting material was peripheral blood, obtained after pregnancy. CDR3 amino acids: CASTSREGLHEQYF. Written as DNA, the CDR3 is TGCGCCAGCACCTCTAGGGAGGGTTTACACGAGCAGTACTTC. The entire variable domain, with the rest obtained from reference TRBV5-1 and TRBJ2-7, is as follows: KAGVTQTPRYLIKTRGQQVTLSCSPISGHRSVSWYQQTPGQGLQFLFEYFSETQRNKGNFPGRFSGRQFSNSRSEMNVSTLELGDSALYLCASTSREGLHEQYFGPGTRLTVT.